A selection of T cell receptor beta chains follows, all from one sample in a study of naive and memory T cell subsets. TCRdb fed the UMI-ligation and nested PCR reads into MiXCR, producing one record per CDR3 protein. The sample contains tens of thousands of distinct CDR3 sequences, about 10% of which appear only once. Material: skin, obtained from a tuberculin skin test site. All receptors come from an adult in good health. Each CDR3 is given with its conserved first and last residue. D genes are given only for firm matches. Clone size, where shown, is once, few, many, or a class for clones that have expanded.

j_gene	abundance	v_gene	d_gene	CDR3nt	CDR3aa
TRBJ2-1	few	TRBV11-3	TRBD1	TGTGCCAGCAGCCAGGGGTTAGGACAGGGGGCTAACAATGAGCAGTTCTTC	CASSQGLGQGANNEQFF
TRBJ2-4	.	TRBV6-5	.	TGTGCCAGCAGCCCTGACAGATTAGCCAAAAACATTCAGTACTTC	CASSPDRLAKNIQYF
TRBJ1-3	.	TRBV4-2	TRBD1	TGTGCCAGCAGCTTCCGGACAGGGTCCTCTGGAAACACCATATATTTT	CASSFRTGSSGNTIYF
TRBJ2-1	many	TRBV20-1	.	TGCAGTGCTGGGGTGACAGGCACCTACAATGAGCAGTTCTTC	CSAGVTGTYNEQFF
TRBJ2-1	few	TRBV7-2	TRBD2	TGTGCCAGCAGCTTAGTTTCTAGCGGGGGGGCCTATGAGCAGTTCTTC	CASSLVSSGGAYEQFF
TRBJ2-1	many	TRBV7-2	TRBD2	TGTGCCAGCAGCCTGACTAGACTAGCGGTCTACAATGAGCAGTTCTTC	CASSLTRLAVYNEQFF
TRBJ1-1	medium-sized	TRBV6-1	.	TGTGCCAGCAGTGAGCACTGGCGGCGTGAAGCTTTCTTT	CASSEHWRREAFF
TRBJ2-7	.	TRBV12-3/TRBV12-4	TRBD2	TGTGCCAGCAGTTCTTCCGGGACTAGTCCCTACAAGCAGTACTTC	CASSSSGTSPYKQYF
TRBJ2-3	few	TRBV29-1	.	TGCAGCGCCCGAGCAGGGGATGTGGCAGATACGCAGTATTTT	CSARAGDVADTQYF
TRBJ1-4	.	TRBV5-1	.	TGCGCCAGCAGCTTGGCCGAGGGCCCCAGCGGGAAACTGTTTTTT	CASSLAEGPSGKLFF
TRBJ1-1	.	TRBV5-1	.	TGCGCCAGCAGCGGCAGGCTGAACACTGAAGCTTTCTTT	CASSGRLNTEAFF
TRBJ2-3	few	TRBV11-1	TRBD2	TGTGCCAGCAGCTTGGGGAGGGGAATCACAGATACGCAGTATTTT	CASSLGRGITDTQYF
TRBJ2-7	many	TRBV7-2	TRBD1	TGTGCCAGCAGCCGAGACAGGGCTAGCTCCTACGAGCAGTACTTC	CASSRDRASSYEQYF
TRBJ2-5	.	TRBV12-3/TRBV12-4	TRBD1	TGTGCCAGCAGTGTTGGACAGGCTCACCAAGAGACCCAGTACTTC	CASSVGQAHQETQYF
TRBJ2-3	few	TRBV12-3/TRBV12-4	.	TGTGCCAGCGGCGGGGGGACAGGGCTCGGCACGCAGTATTTT	CASGGGTGLGTQYF